Listed below are T cell receptor beta chains from one sample, sequenced in a study of blood T cell repertoires in COVID-19. The table came from immunoSEQ multiplex PCR; TCRdb's copy has only in-frame clones and leaves some out. The sample carries around 200,000 clones, 80% to 85% recorded once. Sequenced: peripheral blood. These receptors were obtained from a woman aged 40 to 50 with acute or convalescent COVID-19. Both conserved end residues are part of each CDR3. The D gene is left open where the match is weak. Size is stated for part of the rows, as once, few or many counts, or as a class when the clone is expanded.

>TRBV2|-|-|TRBJ2-7
TGTGCCAGCAGAACCGTACAAGTCGAGCAGTACTTC
CASRTVQVEQYF
>TRBV29-1|-|-|TRBJ2-1
TGCAGCGTGGCTCGGACTGAGGCGGGTGAGCAGTTCTTC
CSVARTEAGEQFF
>TRBV7-9|TRBD1|-|TRBJ1-2
TGTGCCAGCAGCTTAGACAGGGGACAGGACGGCTACACCTTC
CASSLDRGQDGYTF
>TRBV10-3|TRBD2|-|TRBJ2-4
TGTGCCATCAGTGAGTCGCGGGGGTCTGGGGGGTCGGCGGCCAAAAACATTCAGTACTTC
CAISESRGSGGSAAKNIQYF
>TRBV18|TRBD1|-|TRBJ1-1
TGTGCCAGCTCACCAGTCAGGGGGCGGGTTGAAGCTTTCTTT
CASSPVRGRVEAFF
>TRBV10-3|TRBD2|-|TRBJ2-1
TGTGCCATCAGTGAACGGACTAGCGGGGGGGAGGGTGAGCAGTTCTTC
CAISERTSGGEGEQFF
>TRBV28|TRBD1|-|TRBJ1-5
TGTGCCAGCAGCAGACTAATATTAACAGGGGGGCGCAATCAGCCCCAGCATTTT
CASSRLILTGGRNQPQHF
>TRBV5-1|-|-|TRBJ1-6
TGCGCCAGCAGCTTGGGCGGGAGCTCCTATAATTCACCCCTCCACTTT
CASSLGGSSYNSPLHF
>TRBV10-3|-|-|TRBJ2-1
TGTGCCATCAGTGGAAGGCGGAACAATGAGCAGTTCTTC
CAISGRRNNEQFF
>TRBV12-3/TRBV12-4|-|-|TRBJ2-2
TGTGCCAGCAGGTTACTAGCCACCGGGGAGCTGTTTTTT
CASRLLATGELFF
>TRBV9|-|once|TRBJ2-5
TGTGCCAGCAGTCGTTATGGTAGCCCCCAAGAGACCCAGTACTTC
CASSRYGSPQETQYF
>TRBV7-6|-|-|TRBJ1-1
TGTGCCAGCAGCTTAGGTACCAGGTTAAACACTGAAGCTTTCTTT
CASSLGTRLNTEAFF
>TRBV19|-|once|TRBJ1-5
TGTGCCAGTAGAACAGGACAGAATCATCAGCCCCAGCATTTT
CASRTGQNHQPQHF
>TRBV7-9|-|-|TRBJ1-2
TGTGCCAGCAGCCAGAGCCGGGGACAATTACAGAGGGGGTATGGCTACACCTTC
CASSQSRGQLQRGYGYTF
>TRBV7-3|-|-|TRBJ2-1
TGTGCCAGCAGCTTAAACCCCCAGGGCAGGGTTGGCAATGAGCAGTTCTTC
CASSLNPQGRVGNEQFF
>TRBV6-6|-|-|TRBJ1-1
TGTGCCAGCAGTCAACTTACAGGGACGAACACTGAAGCTTTCTTT
CASSQLTGTNTEAFF
>TRBV30|-|-|TRBJ2-1
TGTGCCTGGAGCCCCGGCGGTCACAATGAGCAGTTCTTC
CAWSPGGHNEQFF
>TRBV6-5|-|-|TRBJ1-2
TGTGCCAGCTCCGGGGGGCGCGTACGTGGCTACACCTTC
CASSGGRVRGYTF
>TRBV7-9|-|-|TRBJ1-2
TGTGCCAGCAGCTTTAGAGGCGGCTACACCTTC
CASSFRGGYTF
>TRBV5-4|TRBD1|-|TRBJ1-5
TGTGCCAGCAGCCCGACAGGGGGACAGCCCCAGCATTTT
CASSPTGGQPQHF
>TRBV7-9|-|few|TRBJ1-1
TGTGCCAGCAGCTTCCGTGCTGAAGCTTTCTTT
CASSFRAEAFF
>TRBV19|-|-|TRBJ1-1
TGTGCCAGTACCGGACTGGGCAGTAGGGCGACTGAAGCTTTCTTT
CASTGLGSRATEAFF
>TRBV5-1|-|once|TRBJ2-5
TGCGCCAGCAGCTGGGGGGAGGTGGAGACCCAGTACTTC
CASSWGEVETQYF
>TRBV28|TRBD1|-|TRBJ1-4
TGTGCCAGCAGCTCGACAGGGTCTAGTGAAAAACTGTTTTTT
CASSSTGSSEKLFF
>TRBV6-1|-|-|TRBJ1-2
TGTGCCAGCAGTGTCTCCCTTGCCAAGAGGGTAGAAGGCTACACCTTC
CASSVSLAKRVEGYTF
>TRBV2|TRBD1|-|TRBJ1-2
TGTGCCAGCAGGGAACAGGGGATGTCTAATGGCTACACCTTC
CASREQGMSNGYTF
>TRBV28|TRBD1|-|TRBJ2-7
TGTGCCAGCAGTTTAAGTAGGGACAGACGCCGAGGGACCTACGAGCAGTACTTC
CASSLSRDRRRGTYEQYF
>TRBV7-9|-|-|TRBJ1-6
TGTGCCAGCAGATCTCGGGACACCTATAATTCACCCCTCCACTTT
CASRSRDTYNSPLHF
>TRBV2|TRBD1|-|TRBJ1-4
TGTGCCAGCAGGGGGGACAGTTCAAATGAAAAACTGTTTTTT
CASRGDSSNEKLFF
>TRBV7-8|-|-|TRBJ1-2
TGTGCCAGCAGCTTTCTGGGCCTCTCCTATGGCTACACCTTC
CASSFLGLSYGYTF
>TRBV6-6|-|-|TRBJ1-5
TGTGCCAGCAGCCCCCGACAGAAGAGCAATCAGCCCCAGCATTTT
CASSPRQKSNQPQHF
>TRBV14|-|-|TRBJ2-2
TGTGCCAGCAGCCAAGGGGCTTTTTCGGAGCTGTTTTTT
CASSQGAFSELFF
>TRBV11-2|TRBD2|-|TRBJ2-1
TGTGCCAGCAGCTTCATAGCGGGAGTGAGGGATGAGCAGTTCTTC
CASSFIAGVRDEQFF
>TRBV18|TRBD1|once|TRBJ2-7
TGTGCCAGCCAACAGGTACAGGGGGCAGGGGAGCAGTACTTC
CASQQVQGAGEQYF
>TRBV20-1|-|-|TRBJ2-5
TGCAGTGCCGAGGCTGGAGAGACCCAGTACTTC
CSAEAGETQYF
>TRBV18|-|-|TRBJ2-7
TGTGCCAGCTCACCTATCAGGACTTCGGCGTTCGAGCAGTACTTC
CASSPIRTSAFEQYF
>TRBV4-2|-|-|TRBJ2-7
TGTGCCAGCAGCCAAGAAGGGGGAGCTCCGTACGAGCAGTACTTC
CASSQEGGAPYEQYF
>TRBV12-3/TRBV12-4|TRBD1|once|TRBJ1-1
TGTGCCAGCAGTCCGGGACAGGGACTCGAAGCTTTCTTT
CASSPGQGLEAFF
>TRBV7-8|TRBD2|-|TRBJ2-7
TGTGCCAGCAGCCCCCAGCCGGCGGGAGTAAACGAGCAGTACTTC
CASSPQPAGVNEQYF
>TRBV19|TRBD1|-|TRBJ2-7
TGTGCACGAACCTTCGGACAGGGGGCGCGTAGGTACGAGCAGTACTTC
CARTFGQGARRYEQYF
>TRBV9|-|-|TRBJ2-1
TGTGCCAGCAGCGTAGACCCAGGCTTAGAGCAGTTCTTC
CASSVDPGLEQFF
>TRBV4-2|TRBD1|-|TRBJ2-7
TGTGCCAGCAGCCAAGGCCTGACAGGGGGCGGGTACGAGCAGTACTTC
CASSQGLTGGGYEQYF
>TRBV29-1|-|-|TRBJ2-3
TGCAGCGTTGGGTCGGGTCTCTCTCTATCGGATACGCAGTATTTT
CSVGSGLSLSDTQYF
>TRBV3-1/TRBV3-2|-|-|TRBJ2-2
TGTGCCAGCAGCCAACGGTTCGGGGAGCTGTTTTTT
CASSQRFGELFF
>TRBV7-9|TRBD2|-|TRBJ2-1
TGTGCCAGCAGCTTAGGACTAGCGGGGGGGCCCGACTACAATGAGCAGTTCTTC
CASSLGLAGGPDYNEQFF
>TRBV7-2|-|-|TRBJ1-4
TGTGCCAGCAGCTTCGACACAGGCGTCGGTGAAAAACTGTTTTTT
CASSFDTGVGEKLFF
>TRBV11-2|TRBD1|-|TRBJ1-1
TGTGCCAGCAGCACCAGACAGGGTAGCGGCACTGAAGCTTTCTTT
CASSTRQGSGTEAFF
>TRBV2|TRBD2|-|TRBJ2-3
TGTGCCAGCAGGGATACTAGCGGGAGCACAGATACGCAGTATTTT
CASRDTSGSTDTQYF
>TRBV28|-|-|TRBJ1-2
TGTGCCAGCACAGGCCAGAACGTCTATGGCTACACCTTC
CASTGQNVYGYTF
>TRBV7-3|TRBD1|-|TRBJ1-5
TGTGCCAGCAGCTTAATTGGCGGTGTTCGGGGACAGGGGGCCAGAGATAGCAATCAGCCCCAGCATTTT
CASSLIGGVRGQGARDSNQPQHF
>TRBV5-6|-|-|TRBJ1-6
TGTGCCAGCAGCTTGTTGGCCCTTGGGGAGGCCCTCCACTTT
CASSLLALGEALHF